This T cell receptor (beta chain) was sequenced during a study of regulatory T cells in long-lasting Graves disease. Study-wide points: Clonotypes that were public and shared totalled fewer than 3,500 in persistent patients versus roughly 1,000 in new patients.

Time point reported: newly diagnosed GD, antithyroid drugs for less than 3 months. PBMC-derived RNA was used for the TCR library. Construction of TCR beta libraries relied on iRepertoire HTBI primers and on Arm-PCR targeting CDR3 regions. TCRdb analysed the multiplex PCR reads with MiXCR anew, one entry per CDR3 protein. Here the sample spans about 540,000 distinct CDR3 sequences, around an eighth being singletons. In this sample, this clonotype turned up a few times. Its specificity is unknown. The CDR3 runs to 15 residues. V shed 5 bases, J shed 2 bases, and the junction held 5 bases outside the gene matches. Germline lookup yields CDR1 MNHNS and CDR2 SASEGT. This sample was also put to use in a study of T cells in Graves' hyperthyroidism and ophthalmopathy. This second study says: Diagnoses rested on clinical symptoms, serum thyroxine and TRAb, thyroid ultrasound and orbital computed tomography. HTBI primers were used for first-round RT-PCR of the TCR CDR3.

This receptor was taken from a young man with Graves disease. The sequenced sample was peripheral blood mononuclear cells (PBMCs), obtained at new diagnosis, from a patient treated with antithyroid drugs. The rearrangement links TRBV6-1 to TRBJ2-2; 7 bases fit TRBD2. The CDR3 sequence is CASSPLAYNTGELFF. In nucleotides, the CDR3 is TGTGCCAGCAGTCCACTAGCGTACAACACCGGGGAGCTGTTTTTT.